Listed here is a single T cell receptor (beta chain). Its antigen is unidentified. The CDR3 sequence is 14 residues long. Trimming took 5 bases from V and 0 from J, leaving 8 bases between them. The germline CDR1 and CDR2 sequences are SGHVS and FQNEAQ. Profiled with immunoSEQ multiplex PCR; TCRdb holds only in-frame clones, not every one. The sample carries roughly 2.2 million clones, 85% to 95% recorded once. This sample was taken from a study of shared clonotypes between healthy human individuals. Study in general: Each donor contributed plates that comprised three CD4 naive, three CD4 memory, two CD8 naive and one CD8 memory.

General study results and limits: Rarefaction analysis demonstrated incomplete sorted-subset sequencing notwithstanding large depth. Generally, estimated richness proved larger in naive subsets than it did in memory subsets.

The source of this sequence is a man between 18 and 35 years old in good health. Some clones in this sample may be carry-over from other donors' samples. Material for sequencing was naive CD4+ T cells from PBMCs. The subset denotes: CD45RA+ positively selected. V usage is TRBV7-8 and J usage is TRBJ1-5, with TRBD1 as a possible D gene (5 bases). The CDR3 DNA reads TGTGCCAGCAGCGGCAGGGTTAGCAATCAGCCCCAGCATTTT. Its translation is CASSGRVSNQPQHF. Supplemented by reference TRBV7-8 and TRBJ1-5, the full variable domain reads GAGVSQSPRYKVAKRGQDVALRCDPISGHVSLFWYQQALGQGPEFLTYFQNEAQLDKSGLPSDRFFAERPEGSVSTLKIQRTQQEDSAVYLCASSGRVSNQPQHFGDGTRLSIL.